Following are 29 T cell receptor beta chains from one sample sequenced in a study of neurological immune-mediated disorders. As to time point: longitudinal time-point 2. MiXCR was run by TCRdb on the 5' RACE reads, yielding one entry per CDR3 protein. Of about 90,000 distinct CDR3 sequences listed, roughly 13% are singletons. Specimen: PBMCs. These receptors came from a female donor with HTLV-1-associated myelopathy (HAM/TSP).

This chain joins TRBV20-1 and TRBJ2-3; weak D call: TRBD2 (6 bases). Trimming removed 5 bases from V and 2 bases from J, with 17 bases in between. This CDR3 spans 15 amino acids. Germline CDR1 DFQATT, CDR2 SNEGSKA (reference sequence). CDR3 in DNA: TGCAGTGCTCCCTTCGGGGGAGTCCACACAGATACGCAGTATTTT. It is translated as CSAPFGGVHTDTQYF.

As to this clonotype: This may be a read error: a much more frequent sequence differs by one nucleotide. The CDR3 loop reads CASSQTSTWPSTIYF. The DNA of the CDR3 is TGTGCCAGCAGTCAAACCTCAACATGGCCCAGCACCATATATTTT. The chain uses TRBV7-9 and TRBJ1-3; D is unclear. V dropped 6 bases and J dropped 9 bases, with 21 bases sitting between them. The CDR3 loop spans 15 amino acids. Per germline, CDR1 SEHNR and CDR2 FQNEAQ (reference sequence).

This clonotype has ten or more counts. The CDR3 DNA sequence: TGTGCCAGCAGCCCCGGGACGGGGGGTGTAGTAGCCAAAAACATTCAGTACTTC. Protein sequence: CASSPGTGGVVAKNIQYF. The chain is built from TRBV7-8 and TRBJ2-4; TRBD2 aligns across 7 bases. Germline CDR1 and CDR2: SGHVS and FQNEAQ. The CDR3 is made up of 18 amino acids. Trimming at V came to 5 bases and at J to 0 bases, leaving 13 bases not matched to a gene.

The sample holds many counts of this clonotype. V usage is TRBV5-1 and J usage is TRBJ1-1; no clear D. Germline V gives CDR1 SGHRS, CDR2 YFSETQ. This CDR3 has 14 residues. Trimming left V 3 bases short and J 6 bases short, with 15 bases between. CDR3 region: CASSSGIPASEAFF. The CDR3 DNA follows: TGCGCCAGCAGCTCCGGGATCCCCGCATCTGAAGCTTTCTTT. Looking up the rest from reference TRBV5-1 and TRBJ1-1 gives the full variable domain: KAGVTQTPRYLIKTRGQQVTLSCSPISGHRSVSWYQQTPGQGLQFLFEYFSETQRNKGNFPGRFSGRQFSNSRSEMNVSTLELGDSALYLCASSSGIPASEAFFGQGTRLTVV.

This clonotype came up many times. The chain combines TRBV20-1 with TRBJ2-3; a weak D match, TRBD2 (6 bases). Germline CDR1 is DFQATT and CDR2 is SNEGSKA (reference sequence). V lost 0 bases and J 4 bases, leaving 11 bases between the germline ends. The CDR3 runs 14 residues. The CDR3 DNA reads as TGCAGTGCTAGAGATATGAGACTAGCAGATACGCAGTATTTT. Translated: CSARDMRLADTQYF.

This clonotype was counted ten times or more. V and J are TRBV28 and TRBJ2-7; D ambiguous. The CDR3 sequence is 11 residues long. V lost 3 bases, J lost 3 bases, and 3 bases lay in between. Looked up from germline, CDR1 is MDHEN and CDR2 is SYDVKM. The CDR3 DNA is TGTGCCAGCAGTTTTTACTACGAGCAGTACTTC. Its translation: CASSFYYEQYF. Full variable domain (remainder filled in from reference TRBV28 and TRBJ2-7): DVKVTQSSRYLVKRTGEKVFLECVQDMDHENMFWYRQDPGLGLRLIYFSYDVKMKEKGDIPEGYSVSREKKERFSLILESASTNQTSMYLCASSFYYEQYFGPGTRLTVT.

This clonotype came up many times. The rearrangement joins TRBV29-1 to TRBJ1-1; 11 bases match TRBD1. Germline CDR1 reads SQVTM; CDR2 reads ANQGSEA. This CDR3 region has 14 residues. The J segment lost 4 bases and the V segment lost 7 bases, leaving 8 bases of the junction unmatched. CDR3 in amino acids: CSAGTGGIGTEAFF. The CDR3 coding sequence is TGCAGCGCCGGGACAGGGGGAATTGGCACTGAAGCTTTCTTT. Complete variable domain (other parts from reference TRBV29-1 and TRBJ1-1): SAVISQKPSRDICQRGTSLTIQCQVDSQVTMMFWYRQQPGQSLTLIATANQGSEATYESGFVIDKFPISRPNLTFSTLTVSNMSPEDSSIYLCSAGTGGIGTEAFFGQGTRLTVV.

This clonotype was found many times. J is TRBJ1-1 and V is TRBV20-1; tentatively, D is TRBD1 (6 bases). Germline assignment: CDR1 DFQATT and CDR2 SNEGSKA (reference sequence). V was shortened by 6 bases and J by 0 bases, with 11 bases between the two germline ends. CDR3 length: 13 residues. The CDR3 spells CSALQGLNTEAFF. CDR3 coding DNA: TGCAGTGCGCTACAGGGTTTGAACACTGAAGCTTTCTTT.

This clonotype was detected many times. This chain links TRBV20-1 with TRBJ2-5; weak D call: TRBD2 (5 bases). This CDR3 spans 14 amino acids. In germline, CDR1 is DFQATT, CDR2 SNEGSKA (reference sequence). Trimming shortened V by 5 bases and J by 3 bases, and 16 bases separated the two germline ends. The CDR3 region is CSAGTGIQEETQYF. In nucleotides, the CDR3 is TGCAGTGCTGGTACGGGGATTCAAGAAGAGACCCAGTACTTC.

In this sample, this clonotype turned up many times. This chain joins TRBV15 and TRBJ1-1; 9 bases map to TRBD1. The CDR3 is made up of 16 amino acids. CDR1 LNHNV and CDR2 YYDKDF come from the germline V gene (reference sequence). Germline trimming cut 4 bases from V and 4 bases from J; bases unmatched to any gene: 10. Here the CDR3 reads CATSTPGTGIVTEAFF. CDR3 nucleotide sequence: TGTGCCACCAGCACTCCCGGGACAGGGATTGTCACTGAAGCTTTCTTT.

This clonotype was recorded at least ten times. This chain joins TRBV20-1 and TRBJ1-2, with a possible D match to TRBD1 (6 bases). The CDR3 is made up of 13 amino acids. Trimming removed 3 bases from V and 3 bases from J, with 11 bases in between. Germline CDR1 is DFQATT and CDR2 is SNEGSKA (reference sequence). CDR3 residues: CSASLGADYGYTF. CDR3 nucleotides: TGCAGTGCTAGTCTGGGGGCGGACTATGGCTACACCTTC.

This clonotype was detected only a few times. A much bigger clone sits one base away, suggesting this may be a read error. The chain uses TRBV2 and TRBJ2-7; D is ambiguous. Trimming took 5 bases from V and 2 from J, leaving 1 base between them. CDR3 length: 10 amino acids. Per germline, CDR1 SNHLY and CDR2 FYNNEI. As DNA, the CDR3 is TGTGCCAGCAGTCCCTACGAGCAGTACTTC. Protein sequence: CASSPYEQYF.

This clonotype was counted many times. V and J are TRBV14 and TRBJ2-7, with D perhaps TRBD1 (6 bases). Trimming removed 1 base from V and 3 bases from J, with 16 bases in between. Germline CDR1 is SGHDN and CDR2 is FVKESK. This CDR3 comprises 16 residues. DNA of the CDR3: TGTGCCAGCAGCCAAGCGTTTCCCCACAGGGACTACGAGCAGTACTTC. Its protein product is CASSQAFPHRDYEQYF.

This clonotype has a count of ten or more. The chain carries TRBV20-1 and TRBJ2-3; 12 nucleotides line up with TRBD2. The length of the CDR3 is 17 residues. The ends lost 1 base at V and 6 bases at J; junction bases unmatched: 11. Germline V CDR1 and CDR2: DFQATT, SNEGSKA (reference sequence). The CDR3 sequence: CSARGLAGVKGSDTQYF. As DNA, the CDR3 is TGCAGTGCTAGAGGACTAGCGGGGGTTAAGGGGAGCGATACGCAGTATTTT.

The rearrangement uses TRBV18 and TRBJ1-3, with D tentatively TRBD1 (5 bases). There are 16 residues in the CDR3. V was pared by 3 bases and J by 8 bases, with 20 bases between. Germline V lookup: CDR1 KGHSH, CDR2 LQKENI. CDR3 in DNA: TGTGCCAGCTCACCGAGACGGCCGAGGGGTCGGGACACCATATATTTT. Its translation is CASSPRRPRGRDTIYF.

Many counts were recorded for this clonotype. This chain links TRBV6-1 with TRBJ2-2, with D maybe TRBD2 (5 bases). The V end lost 7 bases, the J end lost 1 base, and 10 bases lay between the germline ends. Germline assignment: CDR1 MNHNS and CDR2 SASEGT. The CDR3 contains 14 residues. The CDR3 reads CASKGEVNTGELFF. The CDR3 DNA is TGTGCCAGCAAGGGAGAGGTGAACACCGGGGAGCTGTTTTTT.

This clonotype has at least ten counts. The chain links TRBV7-3 to TRBJ2-1; 8 bases agree with TRBD2. This CDR3 region has 18 residues. The trim removed 5 bases at V and 3 bases at J, leaving 15 bases unmatched. CDR1 SGHTA and CDR2 FQGTGA come from the germline V gene. CDR3 sequence (DNA): TGTGCCAGCAGCCCGGGGGGAGAGGCGGGGGGACGCTACAATGAGCAGTTCTTC. The encoded protein is CASSPGGEAGGRYNEQFF.

This clonotype was observed at least ten times. The DNA is left out, because the CDR3 cannot be placed on it with certainty; the CDR3 is given as TCRdb lists it. The rearrangement joins TRBV20-1 to TRBJ2-5; TRBD1 reflects the table's D call only, with no check against the DNA. The CDR3 is 14 residues long, ends included. The germline gives CDR1 DFQATT, CDR2 SNEGSKA (reference sequence). This CDR3 is CSALRQPEQETQYF.

This chain uses TRBV11-2 with TRBJ2-1, with TRBD2 identical over 10 bases. The CDR3 covers 16 residues. Trimming at V came to 5 bases and at J to 1 base, leaving 5 bases not matched to a gene. Germline V gene sequence: CDR1 SGHAT, CDR2 FQNNGV. The CDR3 sequence: CASSSKRGGSYNEQFF. CDR3 sequence (DNA): TGTGCCAGCAGCAGTAAGCGGGGGGGTTCCTACAATGAGCAGTTCTTC.

This clonotype has a handful of counts. The V gene is TRBV5-1, the J gene TRBJ1-1; 7 nucleotides align to TRBD1. This CDR3 comprises 16 residues. Germline CDR1 is SGHRS and CDR2 is YFSETQ. J was trimmed by 2 bases and V by 4 bases; bases with no gene match: 11. CDR3 sequence (DNA): TGCGCCAGCAGCCCATTCGGGACAGATACAAACACTGAAGCTTTCTTT. Translated: CASSPFGTDTNTEAFF. Full variable domain (missing parts from reference TRBV5-1 and TRBJ1-1): KAGVTQTPRYLIKTRGQQVTLSCSPISGHRSVSWYQQTPGQGLQFLFEYFSETQRNKGNFPGRFSGRQFSNSRSEMNVSTLELGDSALYLCASSPFGTDTNTEAFFGQGTRLTVV.

This clonotype has a count of ten or more. The V gene is TRBV27, the J gene TRBJ2-7, with 7 bases aligning to TRBD2. V lost 7 bases and J lost 2; bases outside the gene matches: 8. Looked up from germline, CDR1 is MNHEY and CDR2 is SMNVEV (reference sequence). CDR3 length: 14 residues. CDR3 coding DNA: TGTGCCAGCAACAGCCGTGGGGGGGCCTACGAGCAGTACTTC. Amino acid sequence: CASNSRGGAYEQYF.

This clonotype was observed a handful of times. One end of the junction varies from germline; a read error may be responsible. The chain has TRBV5-6 and TRBJ2-7; D remains unclear. CDR3 length: 11 amino acids. The germline gives CDR1 SGHDT, CDR2 YYEEEE. The CDR3 DNA reads as TGTTCCAGCAGCCTCTCCTACGAGCAGTACTTC. It yields the protein CSSSLSYEQYF. Based on the CDR3 plus reference TRBV5-6 and TRBJ2-7, the full variable domain is DAGVTQSPTHLIKTRGQQVTLRCSPKSGHDTVSWYQQALGQGPQFIFQYYEEEERQRGNFPDRFSGHQFPNYSSELNVNALLLGDSALYLCSSSLSYEQYFGPGTRLTVT.

This clonotype was detected many times. The J gene is TRBJ2-7, the V gene TRBV6-5, with D tentatively TRBD2 (5 bases). Germline V lookup: CDR1 MNHEY, CDR2 SVGAGI. CDR3 length: 15 residues. V dropped 10 bases and J dropped 0 bases, with 19 bases sitting between them. DNA of the CDR3: TGTGCCACCGCGGCATATCCCGAGGGCTCCTACGAGCAGTACTTC. It codes for CATAAYPEGSYEQYF.

As regards this clonotype: A much larger clonotype is one base distant, so this may be a read error. The J gene is TRBJ2-1, the V gene TRBV5-6; possible D gene TRBD2, 5 bases. The CDR3 consists of 13 residues. V lost 4 bases and J 10 bases, leaving 15 bases between the germline ends. Looked up from germline, CDR1 is SGHDT and CDR2 is YYEEEE. The CDR3 DNA reads TGTGCCAGCAGCAGGTGGACCGCGGGCGAGCAGTTCTTC. The encoded protein is CASSRWTAGEQFF.

This clonotype showed up many times. This chain connects TRBV3-1 to TRBJ2-2, with 9 positions matching TRBD1. V was clipped by 4 bases and J by 6 bases; unmatched bases: 9. The CDR3 contains 16 residues. Germline values: CDR1 LGHDT, CDR2 YNNKEL (reference sequence). The CDR3 nucleotides are TGTGCCAGCAGCCGGCCGGGACAGGGAGTATCCGGGGAGCTGTTTTTT. It yields the protein CASSRPGQGVSGELFF.

This clonotype was observed at least ten times. V usage is TRBV11-2 and J usage is TRBJ2-1; TRBD1 matches at 9 bases. This CDR3 region has 14 residues. Germline values: CDR1 SGHAT, CDR2 FQNNGV. V shed 6 bases and J 7 bases; nucleotides not matched to a gene: 7. The CDR3 region has the DNA TGTGCCAGCAGTCCGGGACAGGGATCTAATGAGCAGTTCTTC. This translates into CASSPGQGSNEQFF.

This clonotype was seen at least ten times. The chain combines TRBV27 with TRBJ2-7; D perhaps matches TRBD1 (7 bases). Per the germline V gene, CDR1 is MNHEY and CDR2 is SMNVEV (reference sequence). The CDR3 spans 16 residues. The V end was cut by 5 bases, the J end by 0 bases, with 17 bases between. The DNA of the CDR3 is TGTGCCAGCAGTCCATCAGGGGGGCCGATCTCCTACGAGCAGTACTTC. Translated: CASSPSGGPISYEQYF.

The chain carries TRBV4-1 and TRBJ2-7; D is undetermined. With 0 bases removed from V and 2 bases from J, the gap between germline ends came to 11 bases. Germline assignment: CDR1 MGHRA and CDR2 YSYEKL. The CDR3 is 15 residues long. This chain's CDR3 is CASSQDLQTAYEQYF. For the CDR3, the DNA is TGCGCCAGCAGCCAAGATCTCCAGACCGCCTACGAGCAGTACTTC.

This clonotype has a handful of counts. V and J are TRBV28 and TRBJ2-5; the match to TRBD1 covers 9 bases. This CDR3 is built from 16 residues. Germline trimming cut 2 bases from V and 6 bases from J; bases unmatched to any gene: 10. CDR1 and CDR2 (germline): MDHEN, SYDVKM. The CDR3 bases are TGTGCCAGCAGTTTAGCGAGGAGGACAGGGGCGAAGACCCAGTACTTC. Amino acids: CASSLARRTGAKTQYF.